This T cell receptor (beta chain) was found in a study of OX40 agonist ivuxolimab in advanced cancers. At the level of the study: Six ivuxolimab dose levels, 0.01 to 10 mg/kg, were given intravenously every 2 weeks. Enrolled patients in dose escalation had cancers that were hepatocellular carcinoma, melanoma, renal cell or head and neck cancer. Among those enrolled, mean age was approximately 60 years (range about 23 to 79) and over 70% were male.

Germline loops: CDR1 SGHAT, CDR2 FQNNGV. The ends were cut back, 2 bases at V and 4 bases at J, with 12 bases in the middle. The CDR3 is 15 residues long. Overall study findings and caveats: Doses of 0.1 to 3.0 mg/kg were accompanied by clonal expansion of CD4+ and CD8+ blood T cells by week 6.

Assay: immunoSEQ multiplex PCR; the TCRdb copy retains only in-frame clones and omits some. The table shows more than 80,000 clones, with 70% to 90% occurring only once. For this clone: Its cognate antigen is unknown.

The receptor was isolated from an adult with an advanced solid tumor such as melanoma, head and neck, liver or kidney cancer. The chain has TRBV11-2 and TRBJ1-3; D is undetermined. This specimen consisted of CD4+ or CD8+ T cells sorted from blood, obtained in a trial of the OX40 agonist ivuxolimab. The CDR3 spells CASSLYRGSGNTIYF. The CDR3 DNA follows: TGTGCCAGCAGCTTATATCGGGGATCAGGAAACACCATATATTTT.